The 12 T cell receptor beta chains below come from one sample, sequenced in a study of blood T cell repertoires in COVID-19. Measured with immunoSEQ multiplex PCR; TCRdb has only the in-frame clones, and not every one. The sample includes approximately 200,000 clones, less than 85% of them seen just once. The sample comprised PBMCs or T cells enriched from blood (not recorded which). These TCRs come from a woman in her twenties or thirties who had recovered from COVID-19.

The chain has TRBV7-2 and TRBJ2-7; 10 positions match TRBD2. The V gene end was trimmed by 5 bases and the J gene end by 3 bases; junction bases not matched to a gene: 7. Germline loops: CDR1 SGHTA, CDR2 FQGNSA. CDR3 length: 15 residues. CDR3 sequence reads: CASSGTTSGYYEQYF. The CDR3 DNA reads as TGTGCCAGCAGCGGGACGACTAGCGGGTACTACGAGCAGTACTTC.

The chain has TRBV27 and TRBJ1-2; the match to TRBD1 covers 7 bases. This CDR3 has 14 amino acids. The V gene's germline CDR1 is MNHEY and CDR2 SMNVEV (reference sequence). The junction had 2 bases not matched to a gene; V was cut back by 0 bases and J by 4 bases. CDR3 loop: CASSLSRTGYGYTF. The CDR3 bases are TGTGCCAGCAGTTTATCCCGGACAGGCTATGGCTACACCTTC.

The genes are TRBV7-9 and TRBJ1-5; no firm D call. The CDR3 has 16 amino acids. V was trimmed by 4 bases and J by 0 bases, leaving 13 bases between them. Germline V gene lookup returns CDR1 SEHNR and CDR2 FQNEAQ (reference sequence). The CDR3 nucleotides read TGTGCCAGCAGCTCTTACCCCGGAGATAGCAATCAGCCCCAGCATTTT. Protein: CASSSYPGDSNQPQHF.

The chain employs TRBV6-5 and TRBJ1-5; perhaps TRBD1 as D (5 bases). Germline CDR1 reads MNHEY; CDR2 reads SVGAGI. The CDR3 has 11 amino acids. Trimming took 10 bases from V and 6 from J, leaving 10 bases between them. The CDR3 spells CATQGVQPQHF. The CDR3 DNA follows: TGTGCCACCCAGGGTGTTCAGCCCCAGCATTTT.

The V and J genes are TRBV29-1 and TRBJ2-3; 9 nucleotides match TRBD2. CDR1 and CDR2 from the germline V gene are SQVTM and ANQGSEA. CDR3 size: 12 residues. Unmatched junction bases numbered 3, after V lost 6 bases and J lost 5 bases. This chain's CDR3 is CSVELAGDTQYF. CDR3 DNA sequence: TGCAGCGTCGAACTAGCGGGAGATACGCAGTATTTT.

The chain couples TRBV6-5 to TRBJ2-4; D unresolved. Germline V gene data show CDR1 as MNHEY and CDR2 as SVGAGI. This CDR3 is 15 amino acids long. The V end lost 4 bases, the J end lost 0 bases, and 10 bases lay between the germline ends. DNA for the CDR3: TGTGCCAGCAGTTCACGCGCTGTAGCCAAAAACATTCAGTACTTC. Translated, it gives CASSSRAVAKNIQYF.

The CDR3 loop reads CASSSLQGRNSPLHF. Here the CDR3 DNA reads TGTGCCAGCAGTTCCCTACAGGGGCGAAATTCACCCCTCCACTTT. The chain carries TRBV28 and TRBJ1-6; TRBD1 agrees at 7 bases. Germline-derived CDR1 and CDR2 are MDHEN and SYDVKM. The CDR3 extends over 15 amino acids. Trimming at V came to 4 bases and at J to 7 bases, leaving 7 bases not matched to a gene. The variable domain in full, completed from reference TRBV28 and TRBJ1-6, reads DVKVTQSSRYLVKRTGEKVFLECVQDMDHENMFWYRQDPGLGLRLIYFSYDVKMKEKGDIPEGYSVSREKKERFSLILESASTNQTSMYLCASSSLQGRNSPLHFGNGTRLTVT.

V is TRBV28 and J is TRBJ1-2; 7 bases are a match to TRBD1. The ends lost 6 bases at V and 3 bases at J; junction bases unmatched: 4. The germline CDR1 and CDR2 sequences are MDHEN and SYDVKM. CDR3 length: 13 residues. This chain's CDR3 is CASSTGVDYGYTF. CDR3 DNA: TGTGCCAGCAGCACAGGGGTCGACTATGGCTACACCTTC.

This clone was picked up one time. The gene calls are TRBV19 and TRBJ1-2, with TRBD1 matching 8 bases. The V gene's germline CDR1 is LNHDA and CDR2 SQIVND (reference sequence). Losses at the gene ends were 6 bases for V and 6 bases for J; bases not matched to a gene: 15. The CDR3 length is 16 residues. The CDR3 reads CASRPEAAGGRDGYTF. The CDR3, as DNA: TGTGCCAGTAGACCTGAAGCCGCAGGGGGCAGGGATGGCTACACCTTC.

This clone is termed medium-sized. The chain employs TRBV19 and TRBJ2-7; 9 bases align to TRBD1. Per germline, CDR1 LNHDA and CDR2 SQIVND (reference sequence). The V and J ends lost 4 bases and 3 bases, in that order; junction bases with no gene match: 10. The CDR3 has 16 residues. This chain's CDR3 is CASSNVLGQGLYEQYF. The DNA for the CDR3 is TGTGCCAGTAGTAACGTTTTGGGACAGGGACTCTACGAGCAGTACTTC. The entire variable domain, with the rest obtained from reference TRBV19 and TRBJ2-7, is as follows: DGGITQSPKYLFRKEGQNVTLSCEQNLNHDAMYWYRQDPGQGLRLIYYSQIVNDFQKGDIAEGYSVSREKKESFPLTVTSAQKNPTAFYLCASSNVLGQGLYEQYFGPGTRLTVT.

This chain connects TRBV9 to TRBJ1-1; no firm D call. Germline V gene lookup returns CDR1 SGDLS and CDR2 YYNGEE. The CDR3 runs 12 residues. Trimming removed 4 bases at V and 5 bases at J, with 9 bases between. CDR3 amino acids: CASSPEGTEAFF. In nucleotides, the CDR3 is TGTGCCAGCAGCCCAGAGGGTACTGAAGCTTTCTTT.

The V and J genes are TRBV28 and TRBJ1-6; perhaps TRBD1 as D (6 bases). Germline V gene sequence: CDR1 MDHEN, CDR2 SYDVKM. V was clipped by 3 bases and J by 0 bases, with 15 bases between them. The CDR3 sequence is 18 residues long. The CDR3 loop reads CASSFEEGGGSYNSPLHF. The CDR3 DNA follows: TGTGCCAGCAGTTTTGAGGAGGGGGGGGGCTCCTATAATTCACCCCTCCACTTT. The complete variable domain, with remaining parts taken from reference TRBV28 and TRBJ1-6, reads DVKVTQSSRYLVKRTGEKVFLECVQDMDHENMFWYRQDPGLGLRLIYFSYDVKMKEKGDIPEGYSVSREKKERFSLILESASTNQTSMYLCASSFEEGGGSYNSPLHFGNGTRLTVT.